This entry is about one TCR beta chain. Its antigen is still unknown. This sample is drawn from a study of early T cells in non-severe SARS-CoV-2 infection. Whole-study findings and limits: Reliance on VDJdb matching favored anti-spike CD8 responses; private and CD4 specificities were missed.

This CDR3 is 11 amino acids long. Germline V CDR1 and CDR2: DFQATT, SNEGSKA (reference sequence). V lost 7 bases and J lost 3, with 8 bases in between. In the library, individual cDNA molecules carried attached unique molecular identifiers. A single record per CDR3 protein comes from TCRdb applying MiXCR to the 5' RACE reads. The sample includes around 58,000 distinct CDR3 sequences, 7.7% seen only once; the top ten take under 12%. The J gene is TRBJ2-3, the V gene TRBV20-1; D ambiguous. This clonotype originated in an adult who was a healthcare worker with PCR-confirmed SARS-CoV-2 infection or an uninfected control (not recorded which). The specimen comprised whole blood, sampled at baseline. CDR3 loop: CSELQTDTQYF. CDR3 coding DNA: TGCAGTGAGCTACAAACAGATACGCAGTATTTT.